This T cell receptor (beta chain) was recovered during a study of naive and memory T cell subsets. Study outcomes and limitations: In naive cells, over 95% of TCR sequences were seen only once. Possibly reflecting memory cells re-expressing CD45RA, a few larger clonotypes occurred in naive repertoires, especially CD8.

The ends were cut back, 6 bases at V and 0 bases at J, with 11 bases in the middle. The germline V gene has CDR1 ENHRY and CDR2 SYGVKD. The CDR3 extends over 14 amino acids. The beta constant-region primer was an equimolar mix of two oligonucleotides covering TRBC1 and TRBC2. Nested alpha and beta constant-region primers with the SP2 primer drove four PCR rounds on ligated cDNA. TCRdb reprocessed the UMI-ligation and nested PCR reads via MiXCR and lists one record per CDR3 protein. The sample gives 150,000 or so distinct CDR3 sequences, 20% to 25% of which show up once; about 0.11% is in the top ten. This clonotype appeared a few times. No antigen is known for it. Four subsets defined by CD45RA and CD27 were sorted after CD3, CD4, CD8 and live/dead staining.

The receptor comes from a human donor in good health. Sequencing was performed on naive CD4+ T cells from blood. The V call is TRBV10-3, the J call TRBJ1-1; D is unclear. As DNA, the CDR3 is TGTGCCATCAGGGACGGAAAAATGAACACTGAAGCTTTCTTT. This sequence encodes CAIRDGKMNTEAFF.